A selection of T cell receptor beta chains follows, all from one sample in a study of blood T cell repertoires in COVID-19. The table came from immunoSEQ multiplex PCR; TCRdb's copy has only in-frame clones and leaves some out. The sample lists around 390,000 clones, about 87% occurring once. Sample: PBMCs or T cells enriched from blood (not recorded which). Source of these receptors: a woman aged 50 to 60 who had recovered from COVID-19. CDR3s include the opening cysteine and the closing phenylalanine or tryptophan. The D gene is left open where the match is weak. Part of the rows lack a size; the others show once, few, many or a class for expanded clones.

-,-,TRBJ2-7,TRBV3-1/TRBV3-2,TGTGCCAGCAGCCAAGCGAGCGAGCAGTACTTC,CASSQASEQYF
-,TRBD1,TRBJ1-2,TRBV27,TGTGCCAGCAGTTTCGGGACAGGCGGTGGCTACACCTTC,CASSFGTGGGYTF
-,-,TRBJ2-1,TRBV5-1,TGCGCCAGCAGCGAAGAAGGACACACAAGCTCCTACAATGAGCAGTTCTTC,CASSEEGHTSSYNEQFF
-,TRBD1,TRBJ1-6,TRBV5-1,TGCGCCAGCAGAAAGGACAGGGATAATTCACCCCTCCACTTT,CASRKDRDNSPLHF
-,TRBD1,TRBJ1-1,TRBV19,TGTGCCAGTAGTATAGTGACAGGGGGGATTGGCACTGAAGCTTTCTTT,CASSIVTGGIGTEAFF
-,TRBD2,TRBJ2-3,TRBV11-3,TGTGCCAGCAGCTTAGAAGGACTAGCCACAGATACGCAGTATTTT,CASSLEGLATDTQYF
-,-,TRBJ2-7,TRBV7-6,TGTGCCAGCTCAACCACCCCCGCCGGGACACCGACCTACGAGCAGTACTTC,CASSTTPAGTPTYEQYF
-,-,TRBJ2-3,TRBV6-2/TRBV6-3,TGTGCCAGCAGTGGTCGAGCTCCCCCAGATACGCAGTATTTT,CASSGRAPPDTQYF
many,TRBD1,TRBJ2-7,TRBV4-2,TGTGCCAGCAGCCAACTAACAGGGGGGTCCTACGAGCAGTACTTC,CASSQLTGGSYEQYF
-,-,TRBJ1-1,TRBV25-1,TGTGCCAGCAGTGAAAATTGGGGGCGAGGGACTGAAGCTTTCTTT,CASSENWGRGTEAFF